The 17 T cell receptor beta chains listed next were all sequenced from one sample in a study of T-cell memory formation after mild COVID-19. TCRdb re-called the 5' RACE reads with MiXCR, one entry per CDR3 protein. The table lists around 160,000 distinct CDR3 sequences, under 14% of them singletons. Sequenced material: PBMCs or a T cell subset sorted from them (not recorded which). These receptors originate from a man younger than 35 who had mild COVID-19 (a few samples of this study predate the infection). Cell type and time point are not known.

There are a few counts of this clonotype. This chain uses TRBV10-3 with TRBJ1-5; 8 bases map to TRBD1. V shed 6 bases, J shed 3 bases, and the junction held 4 bases outside the gene matches. Germline CDR1 ENHRY, CDR2 SYGVKD. This CDR3 spans 14 amino acids. CDR3 amino acids: CAISPGQANQPQHF. DNA of the CDR3: TGTGCCATCAGCCCGGGACAGGCCAATCAGCCCCAGCATTTT.

The chain employs TRBV15 and TRBJ2-5, with D maybe TRBD1 (6 bases). Germline CDR1 and CDR2: LNHNV and YYDKDF (reference sequence). This CDR3 comprises 14 residues. Trimming took off 5 bases at V and 1 base at J, with 11 bases between the two ends. The CDR3 bases are TGTGCCACCAGCGGAAGGACAGCCCAAGAGACCCAGTACTTC. Protein sequence: CATSGRTAQETQYF.

This clonotype was counted only a few times. The J gene is TRBJ2-3, the V gene TRBV7-9; D not resolved. Per germline, CDR1 SEHNR and CDR2 FQNEAQ (reference sequence). This CDR3 is 14 amino acids long. V was shortened by 4 bases and J by 2 bases, with 10 bases between the two germline ends. CDR3 nucleotide sequence: TGTGCCAGCAGCTCCTCGCAGCTCACAGATACGCAGTATTTT. It translates to CASSSSQLTDTQYF.

The table lists this clonotype with a few counts. The chain employs TRBV7-9 and TRBJ1-6, with D unclear. V lost 0 bases and J lost 10, with 7 bases in between. The CDR3 loop spans 13 amino acids. Germline V gene data show CDR1 as SEHNR and CDR2 as FQNEAQ (reference sequence). In DNA, the CDR3 is TGTGCCAGCAGCTTAGCCCCTGAATCACCCCTCCACTTT. Its protein is CASSLAPESPLHF.

The J gene is TRBJ2-3, the V gene TRBV29-1; possibly TRBD2 for D (6 bases). In germline, CDR1 is SQVTM, CDR2 ANQGSEA. The CDR3 length is 13 residues. The ends were cut back, 3 bases at V and 4 bases at J, with 11 bases in the middle. CDR3 sequence (DNA): TGCAGCGTTGACCCTAGCGCCTCAGATACGCAGTATTTT. Amino acids: CSVDPSASDTQYF.

This clonotype was detected a few times. The V and J genes are TRBV30 and TRBJ1-2; D might be TRBD1 (5 bases). In germline, CDR1 is GTSNPN, CDR2 SVGIG (reference sequence). V lost 2 bases, J lost 8 bases, and 9 bases lay in between. This CDR3 is built from 11 residues. DNA for the CDR3: TGTGCCTGGAGTAAGGGGATGGGCTACACCTTC. It translates to CAWSKGMGYTF.

The V and J genes are TRBV6-6 and TRBJ2-7; no clear D. Germline CDR1 is MNHNY and CDR2 is SVGAGI (reference sequence). Deletions cut 9 bases from V and 2 bases from J, with 8 bases between. There are 11 residues in the CDR3. The CDR3 nucleotides are TGTGCCAGTTCAACGGCCTACGAGCAGTACGTC. As protein: CASSTAYEQYV.

This clonotype was observed a handful of times. This chain uses TRBV29-1 with TRBJ2-5, with TRBD2 identical over 15 bases. This CDR3 region has 13 residues. The V gene end was trimmed by 7 bases and the J gene end by 5 bases; junction bases not matched to a gene: 2. Germline-derived CDR1 and CDR2 are SQVTM and ANQGSEA. CDR3 sequence: CSAGTSGGETQYF. The CDR3 bases are TGCAGCGCCGGGACTAGCGGGGGGGAGACCCAGTACTTC.

This clonotype was observed a handful of times. The chain carries TRBV6-6 and TRBJ2-3, with 8 positions matching TRBD2. J was trimmed by 2 bases and V by 6 bases; bases with no gene match: 7. This CDR3 is 15 amino acids long. Germline lookup yields CDR1 MNHNY and CDR2 SVGAGI (reference sequence). CDR3 amino acids: CASSPQRGTTDTQYF. Here the CDR3 DNA reads TGTGCCAGCAGCCCCCAGCGGGGGACCACAGATACGCAGTATTTT.

This chain joins TRBV7-6 and TRBJ2-1; D is undetermined. The CDR3 loop spans 13 amino acids. CDR1 is SGHVS and CDR2 is FNYEAQ in the germline V gene. Trimming removed 4 bases from V and 7 bases from J, with 11 bases in between. The CDR3 is CASSYPWGNEQFF. CDR3 DNA sequence: TGTGCCAGCAGCTACCCCTGGGGAAATGAGCAGTTCTTC.

This clonotype occurred a few times. The chain has TRBV4-1 and TRBJ2-2; D is ambiguous. The CDR3 is 15 residues long. V gave up 1 base and J gave up 0 bases, with 6 bases separating them. The germline V gene has CDR1 MGHRA and CDR2 YSYEKL. CDR3 loop: CASSQVMANTGELFF. CDR3 nucleotide sequence: TGCGCCAGCAGCCAAGTGATGGCGAACACCGGGGAGCTGTTTTTT.

This clonotype was counted many times. This chain joins TRBV11-2 and TRBJ1-2; no firm D call. The CDR3 spans 16 residues. The V gene's germline CDR1 is SGHAT and CDR2 FQNNGV. Trimming removed 5 bases from V and 5 bases from J, with 21 bases in between. DNA of the CDR3: TGTGCCAGCAGCCCCTTGGTGAGCGGGCGCGGTTATGGCTACACCTTC. It yields the protein CASSPLVSGRGYGYTF.

Concerning this clonotype: This clone may be a read error of a much larger clone one base away. J is TRBJ2-1 and V is TRBV12-3 or TRBV12-4, with D perhaps matching TRBD2 (6 bases). The V end was cut by 2 bases, the J end by 9 bases, with 17 bases between. CDR3 length: 15 residues. Written as DNA, the CDR3 is TGTGCCAGCAGTTTATGGGACTGGGGTAGAACTGAGCAGTTCTTC. This codes for CASSLWDWGRTEQFF.

This clonotype was counted only a few times. This chain links TRBV6-1 with TRBJ2-7; tentatively, D is TRBD1 or TRBD2 (5 bases each). This CDR3 spans 12 amino acids. Germline loops: CDR1 MNHNS, CDR2 SASEGT. The CDR3 is CASSERGAQQDV. CDR3 coding DNA: TGTGCCAGCAGTGAGAGAGGGGCCCAACAAGACGTC.

This clonotype has a single count. The rearrangement uses TRBV9 and TRBJ1-4; D might be TRBD1 (5 bases). The CDR3 has 14 amino acids. V was pared by 0 bases and J by 4 bases, with 7 bases between. The germline V gene encodes CDR1 SGDLS and CDR2 YYNGEE. CDR3 sequence: CASSVGGYNEKLFF. The CDR3 DNA sequence: TGTGCCAGCAGCGTAGGGGGCTATAATGAAAAACTGTTTTTT.

The V gene is TRBV2, the J gene TRBJ2-7, with D tentatively TRBD2 (5 bases). The germline V gene has CDR1 SNHLY and CDR2 FYNNEI. The CDR3 totals 11 residues. V lost 2 bases and J 12 bases, leaving 11 bases between the germline ends. CDR3 nucleotides: TGTGCCAGCAGTGAAATAGGACTCCGGTACTTC. Protein product: CASSEIGLRYF.

The V and J genes are TRBV20-1 and TRBJ2-7, with a weak D call TRBD1 (5 bases). The V gene lost 1 base and the J gene lost 3 bases, with 7 bases spanning the gap. This CDR3 has 12 residues. Germline-derived CDR1 and CDR2 are DFQATT and SNEGSKA (reference sequence). The CDR3, as DNA: TGCAGTGCTAGAGGACAGATCTACGAGCAGTACGTC. As protein: CSARGQIYEQYV.